The 17 T cell receptor beta chains below come from one sample, sequenced in a study of OX40 agonist ivuxolimab in advanced cancers. Measured with immunoSEQ multiplex PCR; TCRdb has only the in-frame clones, and not every one. Altogether 35,000 to 45,000 clones are present, under 90% being singletons, with the ten largest covering roughly 24%. The starting material was CD4+ or CD8+ T cells sorted from blood, obtained in a trial of the OX40 agonist ivuxolimab. Receptors originate from an adult with an advanced solid tumor such as melanoma, head and neck, liver or kidney cancer.

V usage is TRBV30 and J usage is TRBJ1-5; a weak D match, TRBD1 (5 bases). V dropped 3 bases and J dropped 2 bases, with 14 bases sitting between them. Per the germline V gene, CDR1 is GTSNPN and CDR2 is SVGIG (reference sequence). The CDR3 totals 15 residues. The CDR3 sequence is CAWSPYIGGNQPQHF. The CDR3 bases are TGTGCCTGGAGCCCCTATATAGGGGGCAATCAGCCCCAGCATTTT.

This clone has more than one count but fewer than ten. The chain couples TRBV7-8 to TRBJ2-7, with D perhaps matching TRBD1 (6 bases). This CDR3 contains 15 residues. Between the trimmed V and J ends, which lost 5 bases and 4 bases, there was a span of 18 bases. The germline CDR1 and CDR2 sequences are SGHVS and FQNEAQ. The CDR3 sequence is CASSPTGPSPYEQYF. Written as DNA, the CDR3 is TGTGCCAGCAGCCCGACAGGTCCGAGCCCTTACGAGCAGTACTTC.

The V and J genes are TRBV2 and TRBJ2-3, with D possibly matching TRBD1 (5 bases). Looked up from germline, CDR1 is SNHLY and CDR2 is FYNNEI. Trimming left V 10 bases short and J 8 bases short, with 13 bases between. The CDR3 runs 11 residues. CDR3 sequence: CATQGRGTQYF. The CDR3 DNA sequence: TGTGCCACCCAGGGTCGCGGTACGCAGTATTTT.

The rearrangement uses TRBV13 and TRBJ2-2, with 8 nucleotides matching TRBD2. The trim removed 4 bases at V and 6 bases at J, leaving 10 bases unmatched. Per germline, CDR1 PRHDT and CDR2 FYEKMQ (reference sequence). This CDR3 is built from 16 residues. CDR3 coding DNA: TGTGCCAGCAGCTCCCATAACGGAGCGGGAGCCGGGGAGCTGTTTTTT. Translated: CASSSHNGAGAGELFF.

This clone has only one observation. This sequence joins TRBV12-2 and TRBJ1-5; the table's D call, TRBD1, was not checked against the DNA. TRBV12-2 is shown as a pseudogene. The CDR3 is made up of 14 amino acids. As DNA, the CDR3 is TGTGCAAGTCGCCAGCGGACAGGGTTTCAGGCCCGGCATTTT. Translation gives CASRQRTGFQARHF.

The rearrangement joins TRBV9 to TRBJ1-5; D is unresolved. This CDR3 contains 13 residues. Germline V gene lookup returns CDR1 SGDLS and CDR2 YYNGEE. Trimming took off 3 bases at V and 4 bases at J, with 8 bases between the two ends. This chain's CDR3 is CASSEGANQPQHF. The CDR3 nucleotides are TGTGCCAGCAGCGAGGGAGCGAATCAGCCCCAGCATTTT.

V and J are TRBV5-1 and TRBJ2-7; 7 bases align to TRBD1. Germline CDR1 reads SGHRS; CDR2 reads YFSETQ. The CDR3 contains 15 residues. Unmatched junction bases numbered 9, after V lost 4 bases and J lost 2 bases. CDR3 protein: CASSHGQANPYEQYF. DNA for the CDR3: TGCGCCAGCAGCCATGGACAGGCGAACCCCTACGAGCAGTACTTC.

This chain connects TRBV6-5 to TRBJ1-1, with a weak D call TRBD1 (6 bases). Between the trimmed V and J ends, which lost 0 bases and 0 bases, there was a span of 8 bases. The CDR3 spans 15 residues. Germline-derived CDR1 and CDR2 are MNHEY and SVGAGI. In DNA, the CDR3 is TGTGCCAGCAGTTACTCCGGGACAATGAACACTGAAGCTTTCTTT. Translating gives CASSYSGTMNTEAFF.

V is TRBV6-6 and J is TRBJ2-3; 8 bases align to TRBD2. With V trimmed by 7 bases and J by 6 bases, 6 bases remained unmatched. Germline V gives CDR1 MNHNY, CDR2 SVGAGI (reference sequence). This CDR3 is built from 13 residues. The CDR3 loop is CASTVSGGDTQYF. The CDR3 DNA is TGTGCCAGCACAGTCTCGGGAGGGGATACGCAGTATTTT.

V and J are TRBV7-3 and TRBJ2-1; TRBD1 might be the D (6 bases). V lost 5 bases and J 7 bases, leaving 18 bases between the germline ends. This CDR3 has 15 amino acids. Looked up from germline, CDR1 is SGHTA and CDR2 is FQGTGA. In DNA form, the CDR3 reads TGTGCCAGCAGCCGAGGACAGAGCAAGGGGAATGAGCAGTTCTTC. This encodes CASSRGQSKGNEQFF.

This clone was seen only once. At one end the junction does not follow the germline gene, possibly because of a read error. The rearrangement uses TRBV7-2 and TRBJ1-2, with 7 bases aligning to TRBD1. Germline V CDR1 and CDR2: SGHTA, FQGNSA. This CDR3 spans 17 amino acids. In nucleotides, the CDR3 is TGTGCCAGCAGCTCACCCTTCCGGGACAGAGCTATGTATGTCTACACCTTC. Its translation: CASSSPFRDRAMYVYTF. Full variable domain (outside the CDR3, taken from reference TRBV7-2 and TRBJ1-2): GAGVSQSPSNKVTEKGKDVELRCDPISGHTALYWYRQSLGQGLEFLIYFQGNSAPDKSGLPSDRFSAERTGGSVSTLTIQRTQQEDSAVYLCASSSPFRDRAMYVYTFGSGTRLTVV.

The chain employs TRBV13 and TRBJ2-5; TRBD1 matches 8 bases. CDR1 and CDR2 (germline): PRHDT, FYEKMQ (reference sequence). V lost 5 bases and J lost 1; bases outside the gene matches: 6. This CDR3 is built from 15 residues. CDR3 bases: TGTGCCAGCAGCCCAAAAACAGGGGGCCAAGAGACCCAGTACTTC. The encoded protein is CASSPKTGGQETQYF.

The chain has TRBV6-5 and TRBJ1-6; D is uncertain. The CDR3 runs to 15 residues. Trimming shortened V by 5 bases and J by 5 bases, and 13 bases separated the two germline ends. Per germline, CDR1 MNHEY and CDR2 SVGAGI. In nucleotides, the CDR3 is TGTGCCAGCAGTCCGGGAAGCCCAAATAATTCACCCCTCCACTTT. Encoded protein: CASSPGSPNNSPLHF.

The chain links TRBV5-4 to TRBJ2-1; TRBD2 might be the D (6 bases). V lost 4 bases, J lost 7 bases, and 12 bases lay in between. The germline V gene encodes CDR1 SGHNT and CDR2 YYREEE (reference sequence). The CDR3 is 13 residues long. For the CDR3, the DNA is TGTGCCAGCAGCGGGGACTCCCGGAATGAGCAGTTCTTC. Translating gives CASSGDSRNEQFF.

This clone was recorded at least ten times. This chain connects TRBV21-1 to TRBJ2-1; the table's D call, TRBD1, was not checked against the DNA. TRBV21-1 is noted as a pseudogene. This CDR3 spans 17 amino acids. The CDR3 here is CASSKAPGQERDTEQFF. As DNA, the CDR3 is TGTGCCAGCAGCAAAGCGCCGGGACAGGAAAGGGATACTGAGCAGTTCTTC.

CDR3 region: CASSWDRTGPLLNTEAFF. The CDR3 DNA reads TGTGCCAGCAGCTGGGATAGGACAGGGCCTCTCCTGAACACTGAAGCTTTCTTT. This chain uses TRBV7-2 with TRBJ1-1, with 8 positions matching TRBD1. The CDR3 spans 18 residues. Germline-derived CDR1 and CDR2 are SGHTA and FQGNSA. Trimming removed 4 bases from V and 0 bases from J; junction bases left unmatched: 13.

The table lists this clone with a count of one. The chain has TRBV19 and TRBJ2-7, with 10 nucleotides matching TRBD1. The CDR3 consists of 14 residues. The V and J ends lost 6 bases and 2 bases, in that order; junction bases with no gene match: 4. Germline V gene sequence: CDR1 LNHDA, CDR2 SQIVND (reference sequence). CDR3 sequence (DNA): TGTGCCAGTAGGACCGACAGGGGGCCCTACGAGCAGTACTTC. This codes for CASRTDRGPYEQYF.